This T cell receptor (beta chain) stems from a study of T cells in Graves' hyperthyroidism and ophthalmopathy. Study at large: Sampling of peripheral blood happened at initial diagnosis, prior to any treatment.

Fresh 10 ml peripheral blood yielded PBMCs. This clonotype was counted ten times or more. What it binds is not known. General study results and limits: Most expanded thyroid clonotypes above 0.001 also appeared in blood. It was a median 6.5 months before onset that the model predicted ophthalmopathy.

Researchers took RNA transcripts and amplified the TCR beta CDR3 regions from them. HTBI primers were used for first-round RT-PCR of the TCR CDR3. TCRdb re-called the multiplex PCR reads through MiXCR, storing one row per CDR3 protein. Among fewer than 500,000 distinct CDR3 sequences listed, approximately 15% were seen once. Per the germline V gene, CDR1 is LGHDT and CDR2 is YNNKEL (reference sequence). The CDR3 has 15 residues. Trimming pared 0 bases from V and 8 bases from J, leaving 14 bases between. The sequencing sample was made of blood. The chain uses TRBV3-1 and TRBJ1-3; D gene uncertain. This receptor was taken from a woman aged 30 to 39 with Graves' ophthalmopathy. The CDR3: CASSQEDARLDTIYF. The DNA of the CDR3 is TGTGCCAGCAGCCAAGAAGACGCCAGGTTGGACACCATATATTTT.